This T cell receptor (beta chain) was sequenced during a study of T cells in Graves' hyperthyroidism and ophthalmopathy. Study findings and constraints: Through a model of 13 V-J features, ophthalmopathy was separated from stable hyperthyroidism.

TCR beta CDR3 sequences were amplified from RNA transcripts. First-round RT-PCR with HTBI primers amplified the TCR CDR3 region. TCRdb redid the calling of the multiplex PCR reads with MiXCR, one entry per CDR3 protein. The sample holds hundreds of thousands of distinct CDR3 sequences; approximately 13% are singletons and the top ten take roughly 9.2%. The CDR3 is made up of 15 amino acids. The germline gives CDR1 SGHTA, CDR2 FQGNSA. V shed 5 bases, J shed 13 bases, and the junction held 17 bases outside the gene matches. This clonotype was picked up many times. The antigen is not known. This receptor was taken from a woman between 18 and 29 years old with Graves' hyperthyroidism. Material: blood. The chain employs TRBV7-2 and TRBJ2-1; 7 nucleotides agree with TRBD2. CDR3 in amino acids: CASSVRLAGYGEQFF. In DNA form, the CDR3 reads TGTGCCAGCAGCGTCAGACTAGCTGGGTACGGTGAACAGTTCTTC.